The 17 T cell receptor beta chains in this list originate from one sample, sequenced in a study of T-cell memory formation after mild COVID-19. TCRdb redid the calling of the 5' RACE reads with MiXCR, one entry per CDR3 protein. The data contain 120,000 or so distinct CDR3 sequences, 16% of them singletons. The specimen was PBMCs or a T cell subset sorted from them (not recorded which). These TCRs come from an adult woman who had mild COVID-19 (a few samples of this study predate the infection). Cell type and time point are not known.

This clonotype was seen a few times. The chain uses TRBV7-2 and TRBJ2-1, with 11 bases identical to TRBD2. The germline gives CDR1 SGHTA, CDR2 FQGNSA. The CDR3 length is 15 residues. Germline trimming cut 5 bases from V and 7 bases from J; bases unmatched to any gene: 7. This chain's CDR3 is CASSPGLAERNEQFF. CDR3 DNA: TGTGCCAGCAGCCCGGGACTAGCGGAACGGAATGAGCAGTTCTTC.

The V call is TRBV18, the J call TRBJ2-6; D is ambiguous. Germline CDR1 reads KGHSH; CDR2 reads LQKENI. V lost 11 bases, J lost 0 bases, and 17 bases lay in between. The CDR3 has 16 residues. CDR3 residues: CAALGSGSSGANVLTF. The CDR3 DNA reads as TGTGCCGCTCTTGGATCCGGAAGCTCTGGGGCCAACGTCCTGACTTTC.

The gene calls are TRBV6-2 or TRBV6-3 and TRBJ2-2, with 8 bases lining up with TRBD2. The CDR3 has 16 amino acids. Trimming cost V 5 bases and J 5 bases; bases outside gene matches: 10. Per germline, CDR1 MNHEY and CDR2 SVGEGT. The CDR3 DNA sequence: TGTGCCAGCAGTCTCAACGGGAGGGCCGGTACCGGGGAGCTGTTTTTT. Translation gives CASSLNGRAGTGELFF.

The chain recombines TRBV7-2 with TRBJ2-7; 7 bases line up with TRBD2. CDR3 length equals 14 residues. Germline V CDR1 and CDR2: SGHTA, FQGNSA. V shed 1 base, J shed 3 bases, and the junction held 3 bases outside the gene matches. The CDR3 is CASSLGGSGYEQYF. DNA of the CDR3: TGTGCCAGCAGCTTAGGCGGGAGTGGCTACGAGCAGTACTTC.

The gene calls are TRBV20-1 and TRBJ1-1; the D is unclear. The germline V gene has CDR1 DFQATT and CDR2 SNEGSKA (reference sequence). Trimming pared 0 bases from V and 4 bases from J, leaving 6 bases between. The CDR3 loop spans 12 amino acids. The CDR3 region is CSARDLTTEAFF. DNA of the CDR3: TGCAGTGCTAGAGATCTGACCACTGAAGCTTTCTTT.

At least ten counts were recorded for this clonotype. The gene calls are TRBV5-1 and TRBJ2-1; 12 bases match TRBD2. J lost 9 bases, V lost 0 bases, and 4 bases had no gene match. CDR1 and CDR2 (germline): SGHRS, YFSETQ. This CDR3 region has 15 residues. This CDR3 is CASSLELAGGGEQFF. The CDR3 DNA follows: TGCGCCAGCAGCTTGGAACTAGCGGGAGGAGGTGAGCAGTTCTTC.

CDR3 in DNA: TGTGCCTGGTCCGAGGGGGCCTATTCACCCCTCCACTTT. As protein: CAWSEGAYSPLHF. The chain employs TRBV30 and TRBJ1-6, with 7 bases lining up with TRBD1. CDR1 is GTSNPN, CDR2 SVGIG, per germline (reference sequence). J lost 8 bases, V lost 5 bases, and 6 bases had no gene match. The CDR3 consists of 13 residues. The variable domain in full, with the rest retrieved from reference TRBV30 and TRBJ1-6, is SQTIHQWPATLVQPVGSPLSLECTVEGTSNPNLYWYRQAAGRGLQLLFYSVGIGQISSEVPQNLSASRPQDRQFILSSKKLLLSDSGFYLCAWSEGAYSPLHFGNGTRLTVT.

The chain is built from TRBV18 and TRBJ1-1, with 9 nucleotides matching TRBD1. This CDR3 has 14 residues. Germline assignment: CDR1 KGHSH and CDR2 LQKENI. V gave up 5 bases and J gave up 3 bases; unmatched junction bases: 4. The CDR3 nucleotides are TGTGCCAGCTCATTACGGACAGGGGACACTGAAGCTTTCTTT. It yields the protein CASSLRTGDTEAFF.

The rearrangement joins TRBV25-1 to TRBJ1-6, with TRBD1 identical over 7 bases. Germline V gene sequence: CDR1 MGHDK, CDR2 SYGVNS. The CDR3 is made up of 17 amino acids. The V segment lost 4 bases and the J segment 0 bases; nucleotides outside the gene matches: 6. The CDR3 here is CASSAPGGSSYNSPLHF. In DNA form, the CDR3 reads TGTGCCAGCAGTGCGCCAGGGGGGAGCTCCTATAATTCACCCCTCCACTTT. Looking up the rest from reference TRBV25-1 and TRBJ1-6 gives the full variable domain: EADIYQTPRYLVIGTGKKITLECSQTMGHDKMYWYQQDPGMELHLIHYSYGVNSTEKGDLSSESTVSRIRTEHFPLTLESARPSHTSQYLCASSAPGGSSYNSPLHFGNGTRLTVT.

This clonotype turned up a few times. V and J are TRBV9 and TRBJ1-1; 7 bases match TRBD1. Germline V gene sequence: CDR1 SGDLS, CDR2 YYNGEE. V lost 1 base, J lost 1 base, and 1 base stayed unmatched. The CDR3 runs 14 residues. CDR3 loop: CASSVTGENTEAFF. CDR3 bases: TGTGCCAGCAGCGTAACAGGGGAGAACACTGAAGCTTTCTTT.

This clonotype was counted only a few times. The chain uses TRBV15 and TRBJ2-2; D is perhaps TRBD2 (5 bases). The CDR3 has 12 residues. The germline V and J ends were trimmed by 1 base and 10 bases, with 7 bases remaining between them. Per germline, CDR1 LNHNV and CDR2 YYDKDF (reference sequence). CDR3 in DNA: TGTGCCACCAGCAGAGCGGAGGAGGAGCTGTTTTTT. It translates to CATSRAEEELFF.

In this sample, this clonotype turned up many times. This chain links TRBV3-1 with TRBJ2-7; 7 nucleotides line up with TRBD1. The CDR3 contains 13 residues. V gave up 3 bases and J gave up 2 bases; unmatched junction bases: 1. The germline V gene encodes CDR1 LGHDT and CDR2 YNNKEL (reference sequence). CDR3 sequence reads: CASSQGTAYEQYF. CDR3 DNA sequence: TGTGCCAGCAGCCAGGGGACAGCCTACGAGCAGTACTTC.

V usage is TRBV27 and J usage is TRBJ2-1, with TRBD2 identical over 14 bases. This CDR3 comprises 17 residues. CDR1 is MNHEY and CDR2 is SMNVEV in the germline V gene (reference sequence). Losses at the gene ends were 6 bases for V and 10 bases for J; bases not matched to a gene: 14. The chain's CDR3 is CASSGWTSGRIVPEQFF. DNA for the CDR3: TGTGCCAGCAGCGGATGGACTAGCGGGAGGATCGTGCCCGAGCAGTTCTTC.

J is TRBJ2-3 and V is TRBV5-5; 8 bases agree with TRBD2. Per the germline V gene, CDR1 is SGHKS and CDR2 is YYEKEE (reference sequence). Trimming at V came to 5 bases and at J to 3 bases, leaving 5 bases not matched to a gene. The CDR3 has 14 amino acids. The CDR3 region is CASRPIAGTDTQYF. In DNA form, the CDR3 reads TGTGCCAGCAGACCTATAGCGGGGACAGATACGCAGTATTTT.

This clonotype was detected only a few times. This chain links TRBV18 with TRBJ2-5; TRBD2 agrees at 7 bases. With 4 bases clipped from V and 5 bases from J, the junction kept 10 bases outside the gene matches. This CDR3 has 15 residues. Germline V lookup: CDR1 KGHSH, CDR2 LQKENI. CDR3 DNA sequence: TGTGCCAGCTCACGGCGCGGGGGAGGTGCGGAGACCCAGTACTTC. It is translated as CASSRRGGGAETQYF.

The chain recombines TRBV2 with TRBJ1-1; D ambiguous. With 9 bases removed from V and 5 bases from J, the gap between germline ends came to 10 bases. CDR1 is SNHLY, CDR2 FYNNEI, per germline. The CDR3 has 11 residues. CDR3 coding DNA: TGTGCCAGATCGGCTGGTACTGAAGCTTTCTTT. Encoded protein: CARSAGTEAFF.

The chain is built from TRBV4-1 and TRBJ2-3, with D uncertain. CDR1 and CDR2 (germline): MGHRA, YSYEKL. V was clipped by 3 bases and J by 8 bases, with 18 bases between them. This CDR3 is built from 15 residues. The CDR3 protein is CASSQEDSTLRTQYF. The CDR3 nucleotides read TGCGCCAGCAGCCAGGAAGACTCGACCTTGCGTACGCAGTATTTT.